The clone carrying this TCR beta chain appeared many times. As yet, its antigen is unknown. Germline V CDR1 and CDR2: MGHRA, YSYEKL. With 0 bases removed from V and 8 bases from J, the gap between germline ends came to 17 bases. The CDR3 is made up of 16 amino acids. The data are from a study of early T cells in non-severe SARS-CoV-2 infection. The study, taken as a whole, reports: Matching with VDJdb favored anti-spike CD8 responses (missing private and CD4 specificities).

Attachment of unique molecular identifiers was made to individual cDNA molecules. One entry per CDR3 protein results from TCRdb running MiXCR on the 5' RACE reads. The table includes 60,000 to 75,000 distinct CDR3 sequences, approximately 12% detected once. The gene calls are TRBV4-1 and TRBJ1-3; D remains unclear. This receptor was obtained from an adult who was a healthcare worker with PCR-confirmed SARS-CoV-2 infection or an uninfected control (not recorded which). The sequenced sample consisted of whole blood. The CDR3 here is CASSQDAPGFGDTIYF. The CDR3, as DNA: TGCGCCAGCAGCCAAGATGCCCCCGGATTTGGTGACACCATATATTTT.